The rows below give T cell receptor beta chains drawn from one sample of a study of cytomegalovirus exposure and HLA in healthy donors. Libraries were prepared by immunoSEQ multiplex PCR; TCRdb keeps only in-frame clonotypes and omits some of them. The table shows about 200,000 clones, with roughly 80% occurring only once. Sequenced: PBMCs. Receptors were obtained from a man aged 25-40 years in good health and CMV-seronegative. CDR3s include the opening cysteine and the closing phenylalanine or tryptophan. The D gene is left open where the match is weak. For some rows the clone size is stated as once, few or many, or as a class when expanded; others skip it.

D gene	clone size	V gene	J gene	CDR3 protein	CDR3 DNA
-	once	TRBV5-1	TRBJ2-7	CASRESPWRGTPYYEQYF	TGCGCCAGCAGGGAATCTCCCTGGCGGGGGACACCCTACTACGAGCAGTACTTC
-	-	TRBV19	TRBJ2-3	CASSTSGPGTQYF	TGTGCCAGTAGTACCTCAGGTCCCGGTACGCAGTATTTT
-	-	TRBV6-1	TRBJ2-6	CASSGGVGASSGASVLTF	TGTGCCAGCAGTGGAGGGGTGGGGGCAAGCTCTGGGGCCAGCGTCCTGACTTTC
-	-	TRBV10-1	TRBJ2-1	CASSRDSSYNEQFF	TGCGCCAGCAGCCGGGATAGCTCCTACAATGAGCAGTTCTTC
-	-	TRBV7-9	TRBJ2-7	CASSLERDRRHYEQYF	TGTGCCAGCAGCTTAGAGCGGGACAGGCGACACTACGAGCAGTACTTC
TRBD2	-	TRBV7-9	TRBJ2-7	CSSSLGGLAGGKTYEQYF	TGTTCCAGCAGCTTAGGGGGACTAGCGGGGGGAAAAACCTACGAGCAGTACTTC
-	-	TRBV28	TRBJ2-2	CASSFWRSTGELFF	TGTGCCAGCAGTTTCTGGAGGTCCACCGGGGAGCTGTTTTTT
-	-	TRBV27	TRBJ1-1	CASRQGHVNTEAFF	TGTGCCAGCAGACAAGGACATGTGAACACTGAAGCTTTCTTT
-	-	TRBV27	TRBJ1-2	CASGRTEGYTF	TGTGCCAGCGGCAGGACAGAAGGCTACACCTTC
TRBD1	-	TRBV28	TRBJ2-1	CASSGTARRYNEQFF	TGTGCCAGCAGTGGGACAGCCCGGCGGTACAATGAGCAGTTCTTC
-	-	TRBV7-3	TRBJ2-7	CASSLNGDRTYEQYF	TGTGCCAGCAGCTTAAACGGAGACAGGACTTACGAGCAGTACTTC
-	-	TRBV6-1	TRBJ1-2	CASGGYFDPVYGYTF	TGTGCCAGCGGCGGCTATTTCGACCCGGTCTATGGCTACACCTTC
TRBD1	few	TRBV9	TRBJ1-2	CASSATTGASLPDYGYTF	TGTGCCAGCAGCGCGACGACAGGGGCGTCACTACCTGACTATGGCTACACCTTC
TRBD2	-	TRBV7-9	TRBJ2-7	CASSFGGGLGDEQYF	TGTGCCAGCAGCTTCGGGGGGGGCCTAGGGGACGAGCAGTACTTC
TRBD2	-	TRBV19	TRBJ2-7	CASSISLAGTYEQYF	TGTGCCAGTAGTATAAGCCTAGCGGGGACCTACGAGCAGTACTTC
-	-	TRBV15	TRBJ1-6	CATSYRDQSPLHF	TGTGCCACCAGCTACAGGGACCAATCACCCCTCCACTTT
TRBD1	-	TRBV28	TRBJ2-4	CASRAPGQGKTKNIQYF	TGTGCCAGCAGGGCTCCGGGACAGGGCAAGACCAAAAACATTCAGTACTTC
TRBD1	-	TRBV5-6	TRBJ1-5	CASSFGQVNQPQHF	TGTGCCAGCAGCTTCGGACAGGTCAATCAGCCCCAGCATTTT
-	-	TRBV29-1	TRBJ2-3	CSVDSGDTQYF	TGCAGCGTTGACTCGGGGGATACGCAGTATTTT
-	-	TRBV4-1	TRBJ2-2	CASSRGPNTGELFF	TGCGCCAGCAGCCGGGGGCCGAACACCGGGGAGCTGTTTTTT
TRBD1	-	TRBV7-9	TRBJ1-3	CASSSQDRVGNTIYF	TGTGCCAGCAGCTCGCAGGACAGGGTCGGAAACACCATATATTTT
-	-	TRBV4-1	TRBJ1-4	CASSQDRVSEKLFF	TGCGCCAGCAGCCAAGACAGGGTTAGTGAAAAACTGTTTTTT